A single sample is the source of the 29 T cell receptor beta chains below, sequenced in a study of blood T cell repertoires in COVID-19 (dated by TCRdb to about 2020). The library relied on the immunoSEQ multiplex PCR assay. Not all clones reach the TCRdb copy of this immuneACCESS table, which keeps in-frame sequences only. Checked studies attribute under half of the gap to unresolved V genes and leave the rest unexplained. The sample contains roughly 20,000 clones, 70% to 85% of them found a single time. The ten biggest clones cover around 17% of the sample. The sequenced material came from peripheral blood. The receptors were sampled from an older man with COVID-19, enrolled during active disease.

This sequence joins TRBV2 and TRBJ1-5, with D perhaps TRBD1 (6 bases). The CDR3 has 12 amino acids. Trimming removed 10 bases from V and 6 bases from J, with 13 bases in between. Germline assignment: CDR1 SNHLY and CDR2 FYNNEI. The DNA for the CDR3 is TGTGCCACCTCAGGGGTGACTCAGCCCCAGCATTTT. The encoded protein is CATSGVTQPQHF.

J is TRBJ2-2 and V is TRBV5-5, with D tentatively TRBD2 (5 bases). V lost 1 base and J 3 bases, leaving 7 bases between the germline ends. The CDR3 extends over 14 amino acids. CDR1 SGHKS and CDR2 YYEKEE come from the germline V gene (reference sequence). CDR3 residues: CASSLTGYTGELFF. In DNA form, the CDR3 reads TGTGCCAGCAGCTTGACGGGATACACCGGGGAGCTGTTTTTT. The full variable domain, rest sourced from reference TRBV5-5 and TRBJ2-2, is DAGVTQSPTHLIKTRGQQVTLRCSPISGHKSVSWYQQVLGQGPQFIFQYYEKEERGRGNFPDRFSARQFPNYSSELNVNALLLGDSALYLCASSLTGYTGELFFGEGSRLTVL.

The chain joins TRBV29-1 to TRBJ2-7; 10 bases line up with TRBD2. The CDR3 runs to 12 residues. V lost 5 bases and J lost 5; bases outside the gene matches: 3. Germline V lookup: CDR1 SQVTM, CDR2 ANQGSEA. The DNA for the CDR3 is TGCAGCGTTAGGCTAGCGGGAGACGAGCAGTACTTC. Its protein is CSVRLAGDEQYF.

The DNA for the CDR3 is TGTGCCAGCAGCCACCGGACAGGGGCGGAGGACATTCAGTACTTC. The encoded protein is CASSHRTGAEDIQYF. The chain combines TRBV4-2 with TRBJ2-4; the match to TRBD1 covers 9 bases. CDR1 is LGHNA, CDR2 YNFKEQ, per germline. V was pared by 3 bases and J by 8 bases, with 8 bases of the junction left unmatched. CDR3 length: 15 amino acids.

The chain is built from TRBV9 and TRBJ2-1; perhaps TRBD1 as D (5 bases). V was clipped by 3 bases and J by 6 bases, with 13 bases between them. Germline lookup yields CDR1 SGDLS and CDR2 YYNGEE. The CDR3 is 14 amino acids. The DNA for the CDR3 is TGTGCCAGCAGCGGATCAGGGAAAGTCAATGAGCAGTTCTTC. It specifies CASSGSGKVNEQFF.

This rearrangement joins TRBV20-1 to TRBJ1-1; D is possibly TRBD1 (5 bases). V shed 6 bases and J shed 5 bases, with 10 bases lying between them. This CDR3 is built from 11 residues. Germline V lookup: CDR1 DFQATT, CDR2 SNEGSKA (reference sequence). Here the CDR3 reads CSAPRGTEAFF. The CDR3 DNA reads as TGCAGTGCGCCTAGGGGAACTGAAGCTTTCTTT.

This chain uses TRBV2 with TRBJ1-5; tentatively, D is TRBD1 (5 bases). The germline gives CDR1 SNHLY, CDR2 FYNNEI. The CDR3 is 16 residues long. The germline V and J ends were trimmed by 7 bases and 4 bases, with 20 bases remaining between them. The CDR3 protein is CASMSLRRGVNQPQHF. CDR3 DNA sequence: TGTGCCAGCATGTCACTGCGACGGGGGGTTAATCAGCCCCAGCATTTT.

A single count supports this clone. The gene calls are TRBV6-1 and TRBJ1-6, with a weak D call TRBD1 (6 bases). The CDR3 spans 16 residues. Trimming stripped 6 bases from V and 6 bases from J, with 18 bases between. Germline assignment: CDR1 MNHNS and CDR2 SASEGT. The CDR3 protein is CASREQGSPFNSPLHF. The CDR3 coding sequence is TGTGCCAGCAGGGAACAGGGCTCCCCCTTTAATTCACCCCTCCACTTT.

This rearrangement joins TRBV12-5 to TRBJ2-3, with 9 bases aligning to TRBD1. J was trimmed by 6 bases and V by 0 bases; bases with no gene match: 7. The germline V gene has CDR1 LGHNT and CDR2 FRNRAP. This CDR3 region has 16 residues. The CDR3 sequence is CASGLVLTGGSDTQYF. The DNA for the CDR3 is TGTGCTAGTGGTTTGGTACTGACAGGGGGGTCGGATACGCAGTATTTT.

The chain links TRBV7-3 to TRBJ2-3, with 10 bases matching TRBD1. Trimming cost V 5 bases and J 4 bases; bases outside gene matches: 6. The CDR3 is 15 residues long. CDR1 is SGHTA and CDR2 is FQGTGA in the germline V gene. The CDR3 region has the DNA TGTGCCAGCAGCCACTCGACAGGGGGCGCAGATACGCAGTATTTT. Residues: CASSHSTGGADTQYF.

The chain couples TRBV18 to TRBJ1-4; possibly TRBD1 for D (6 bases). The V and J ends lost 3 bases and 1 base respectively, with 12 bases between them. The germline CDR1 and CDR2 sequences are KGHSH and LQKENI. The CDR3 covers 16 residues. CDR3 DNA sequence: TGTGCCAGCTCACCGCCGGGAGGGGGAACTAATGAAAAACTGTTTTTT. Translated: CASSPPGGGTNEKLFF.

Here the CDR3 reads CASSFRGLRTEAFF. In nucleotides, the CDR3 is TGTGCCAGCAGTTTCAGGGGGCTTAGGACTGAAGCTTTCTTT. J is TRBJ1-1 and V is TRBV27; TRBD1 matches 8 bases. The CDR3 runs to 14 residues. Germline V lookup: CDR1 MNHEY, CDR2 SMNVEV (reference sequence). V dropped 3 bases and J dropped 5; count of bases not matched to a gene: 5.

The V gene is TRBV15, the J gene TRBJ1-4; D is unresolved. The V end was cut by 5 bases, the J end by 10 bases, with 14 bases between. Germline V gene lookup returns CDR1 LNHNV and CDR2 YYDKDF (reference sequence). There are 13 residues in the CDR3. The CDR3 DNA follows: TGTGCCACCAGCTTCGCCGGGAGCGGAAAACTGTTTTTT. Protein product: CATSFAGSGKLFF.

V usage is TRBV19 and J usage is TRBJ2-5; 7 bases fit TRBD1. V gave up 5 bases and J gave up 7 bases; unmatched junction bases: 10. CDR3 length: 14 residues. CDR1 LNHDA and CDR2 SQIVND come from the germline V gene (reference sequence). CDR3 in amino acids: CASSRTGAVGTQYF. The CDR3 DNA follows: TGTGCCAGTAGTCGAACAGGGGCCGTAGGGACCCAGTACTTC.

This clone was seen a few times. Here the CDR3 reads CASSLNSRSGNTIYF. The CDR3 DNA reads TGTGCCAGCAGCTTAAACAGCCGCTCTGGAAACACCATATATTTT. V and J are TRBV7-3 and TRBJ1-3; D is ambiguous. Germline CDR1 is SGHTA and CDR2 is FQGTGA. The CDR3 length is 15 residues. Between the trimmed V and J ends, which lost 1 base and 0 bases, there was a span of 7 bases.

The genes are TRBV10-1 and TRBJ2-7, with 10 bases that match TRBD2. CDR1 and CDR2 (germline): WNHNN, SYGVQD (reference sequence). The J segment lost 0 bases and the V segment lost 4 bases, leaving 12 bases of the junction unmatched. This CDR3 is built from 18 residues. The CDR3 here is CASSGGGSSGRSSYEQYF. The CDR3 DNA reads TGCGCCAGCAGTGGCGGAGGGAGTAGCGGGAGGTCCTCCTACGAGCAGTACTTC.

The V call is TRBV19, the J call TRBJ1-1, with D uncertain. Germline CDR1 and CDR2: LNHDA and SQIVND (reference sequence). Trimming took 3 bases from V and 0 from J, leaving 5 bases between them. The CDR3 is made up of 13 amino acids. This CDR3 is CASSISLNTEAFF. Written as DNA, the CDR3 is TGTGCCAGTAGTATTTCCTTGAACACTGAAGCTTTCTTT.

The gene calls are TRBV10-3 and TRBJ1-4, with TRBD1 as a possible D gene (5 bases). CDR1 and CDR2 (germline): ENHRY, SYGVKD. The CDR3 has 14 residues. Trimming left V 5 bases short and J 7 bases short, with 14 bases between. The CDR3 nucleotides are TGTGCCATCAGTACGAGGGAGGGGAGTGAAAAACTGTTTTTT. Protein sequence: CAISTREGSEKLFF.

V is TRBV4-2 and J is TRBJ1-1; the D gene is possibly TRBD1 (6 bases). V gave up 4 bases and J gave up 0 bases, with 12 bases separating them. Germline V lookup: CDR1 LGHNA, CDR2 YNFKEQ. This CDR3 comprises 15 residues. The CDR3 DNA reads as TGTGCCAGCAGCCCTGGACAGAATATGAACACTGAAGCTTTCTTT. It is translated as CASSPGQNMNTEAFF.

This chain connects TRBV28 to TRBJ2-3; 12 nucleotides align to TRBD2. Germline V lookup: CDR1 MDHEN, CDR2 SYDVKM. The CDR3 spans 15 residues. Losses at the gene ends were 6 bases for V and 4 bases for J; bases not matched to a gene: 5. The CDR3 reads CASRLAGGLADTQYF. The DNA for the CDR3 is TGTGCCAGCAGGCTAGCGGGAGGGCTTGCAGATACGCAGTATTTT.

The chain recombines TRBV4-3 with TRBJ1-3, with a possible D match to TRBD1 (5 bases). The CDR3 is made up of 15 amino acids. CDR1 and CDR2 from the germline V gene are LGHNA and YSLEER. Trimming pared 1 base from V and 1 base from J, leaving 8 bases between. In DNA, the CDR3 is TGCGCCAGCAGCCAAGGTGGGGCTTCTGGAAACACCATATATTTT. Residues: CASSQGGASGNTIYF.

V gene TRBV6-5 combines with J gene TRBJ1-1; D is undetermined. Germline V gives CDR1 MNHEY, CDR2 SVGAGI. V was trimmed by 5 bases and J by 5 bases, leaving 9 bases between them. The CDR3 consists of 12 residues. The CDR3 spells CASSRVKTEAFF. The DNA of the CDR3 is TGTGCCAGCAGTCGGGTTAAGACTGAAGCTTTCTTT.

V gene TRBV7-8 combines with J gene TRBJ2-7, with 7 bases that match TRBD2. Losses at the gene ends were 7 bases for V and 2 bases for J; bases not matched to a gene: 14. This CDR3 is built from 16 residues. Germline-derived CDR1 and CDR2 are SGHVS and FQNEAQ. CDR3 sequence (DNA): TGTGCCAGCAACGAGCCGGGACTACCTTCTGCCTACGAGCAGTACTTC. Protein sequence: CASNEPGLPSAYEQYF.

The chain links TRBV9 to TRBJ2-7; possibly TRBD2 for D (6 bases). This CDR3 has 14 residues. Trimming stripped 0 bases from V and 2 bases from J, with 9 bases between. The germline CDR1 and CDR2 sequences are SGDLS and YYNGEE. In nucleotides, the CDR3 is TGTGCCAGCAGCGTAGATAGCGGAACCTACGAGCAGTACTTC. Translating gives CASSVDSGTYEQYF.

J is TRBJ1-6 and V is TRBV28; D perhaps matches TRBD1 (6 bases). Trimming removed 5 bases from V and 6 bases from J, with 11 bases in between. The CDR3 contains 14 residues. Germline V gene lookup returns CDR1 MDHEN and CDR2 SYDVKM. CDR3 residues: CASSAYRVNSPLHF. DNA for the CDR3: TGTGCCAGCAGTGCATACAGGGTTAATTCACCCCTCCACTTT.

Only a few counts were recorded for this clone. The chain carries TRBV18 and TRBJ2-7, with 8 nucleotides matching TRBD1. CDR1 KGHSH and CDR2 LQKENI come from the germline V gene. The ends lost 4 bases at V and 13 bases at J; junction bases unmatched: 9. CDR3 length: 12 amino acids. The CDR3 region is CASSLLGTGVYF. In DNA form, the CDR3 reads TGTGCCAGCTCACTGCTGGGGACAGGAGTTTACTTC. Drawing the rest from reference TRBV18 and TRBJ2-7, the complete variable domain is NAGVMQNPRHLVRRRGQEARLRCSPMKGHSHVYWYRQLPEEGLKFMVYLQKENIIDESGMPKERFSAEFPKEGPSILRIQQVVRGDSAAYFCASSLLGTGVYFGPGTRLTVT.

V and J are TRBV20-1 and TRBJ2-1; 8 positions match TRBD2. Germline lookup yields CDR1 DFQATT and CDR2 SNEGSKA (reference sequence). This CDR3 has 14 amino acids. J gave up 14 bases and V 3 bases, and 15 bases lay outside the gene matches. The CDR3 spells CSASSGTSFMLKFF. The CDR3 DNA reads as TGCAGTGCTAGTTCTGGGACTAGTTTTATGTTGAAGTTCTTC.

This clone was detected only once. The CDR3 region has the DNA TGCGCCAGCAGCCCCCCGATAGCGAGCTCTGGAAACACCATATATTTT. Protein product: CASSPPIASSGNTIYF. The gene calls are TRBV4-1 and TRBJ1-3; D uncertain. Between the trimmed V and J ends, which lost 4 bases and 0 bases, there was a span of 13 bases. The CDR3 loop spans 16 amino acids. Per germline, CDR1 MGHRA and CDR2 YSYEKL.

The chain links TRBV4-2 to TRBJ2-7; the D is unclear. This CDR3 region has 11 residues. V was clipped by 1 base and J by 5 bases, with 3 bases between them. The germline V gene has CDR1 LGHNA and CDR2 YNFKEQ. The CDR3 nucleotides are TGTGCCAGCAGCCAAGCCAACGAGCAGTACTTC. It codes for CASSQANEQYF.